What follows are 12 T cell receptor beta chains derived from one specimen sequenced in a study of blood T cell repertoires in COVID-19. Clones were read by immunoSEQ multiplex PCR, and TCRdb kept only the in-frame ones, dropping some. Among 150,000 to 200,000 clones listed, approximately 90% were seen once. Sequencing input: peripheral blood. The receptors were gathered from a man between 70 and 80 years old with active or convalescent COVID-19.

A few counts support this clone. This sequence joins TRBV11-2 and TRBJ1-4; the match to TRBD1 covers 8 bases. Germline loops: CDR1 SGHAT, CDR2 FQNNGV. The CDR3 is made up of 16 amino acids. The J segment lost 8 bases and the V segment lost 5 bases, leaving 13 bases of the junction unmatched. The CDR3 DNA reads as TGTGCCAGCAGCCGGACAGGGTGGGGTCCGGAAGAAAAACTGTTTTTT. Translating gives CASSRTGWGPEEKLFF. The full variable domain, rest sourced from reference TRBV11-2 and TRBJ1-4, is EAGVAQSPRYKIIEKRQSVAFWCNPISGHATLYWYQQILGQGPKLLIQFQNNGVVDDSQLPKDRFSAERLKGVDSTLKIQPAKLEDSAVYLCASSRTGWGPEEKLFFGSGTQLSVL.

This chain uses TRBV9 with TRBJ1-6; no definite D call. The germline gives CDR1 SGDLS, CDR2 YYNGEE. The CDR3 extends over 14 amino acids. V was clipped by 8 bases and J by 2 bases, with 11 bases between them. The CDR3 DNA reads as TGTGCCAGTCGAGCCGGGACCTATAATTCACCCCTCCACTTT. Its translation: CASRAGTYNSPLHF.

The gene calls are TRBV5-1 and TRBJ1-1, with D hard to call. Trimming took 4 bases from V and 1 from J, leaving 8 bases between them. CDR1 is SGHRS, CDR2 YFSETQ, per germline. The CDR3 is made up of 13 amino acids. CDR3 protein: CASSLIRNTEAFF. DNA for the CDR3: TGCGCCAGCAGCCTAATAAGGAACACTGAAGCTTTCTTT.

This clone was found a few times. CDR3 protein: CASSQDITQGNEKLFF. CDR3 DNA: TGCGCCAGCAGCCAAGATATTACACAGGGCAACGAAAAACTGTTTTTT. The chain recombines TRBV4-1 with TRBJ1-4; a possible D gene is TRBD1 (6 bases). CDR3 length: 16 residues. Germline CDR1 and CDR2: MGHRA and YSYEKL. V shed 0 bases and J shed 8 bases, with 16 bases lying between them.

The CDR3 DNA reads as TGTGCCAGCAGCCTTAGACTAGCGGGAGATGCCGGCTCTGAGCAGTTCTTC. This translates into CASSLRLAGDAGSEQFF. This sequence joins TRBV7-8 and TRBJ2-1; 12 bases fit TRBD2. The germline V gene encodes CDR1 SGHVS and CDR2 FQNEAQ. The CDR3 length is 17 residues. The trim removed 5 bases at V and 9 bases at J, leaving 14 bases unmatched.

The chain uses TRBV13 and TRBJ2-2; 11 bases fit TRBD2. Germline CDR1 and CDR2: PRHDT and FYEKMQ (reference sequence). The junction had 13 bases not matched to a gene; V was cut back by 4 bases and J by 9 bases. The length of the CDR3 is 17 residues. In DNA, the CDR3 is TGTGCCAGCAGCTCGCGAGGGCTAGCGGGGGGTGAGCGGGAGCTGTTTTTT. This sequence encodes CASSSRGLAGGERELFF.

The chain uses TRBV4-3 and TRBJ1-5, with 8 bases lining up with TRBD1. Germline lookup yields CDR1 LGHNA and CDR2 YSLEER. V lost 3 bases and J lost 4; bases outside the gene matches: 8. CDR3 length equals 16 residues. CDR3 DNA sequence: TGCGCCAGCAGCCAGGGGGACAGGAGCATTAATCAGCCCCAGCATTTT. Translating it yields CASSQGDRSINQPQHF.

This chain links TRBV18 with TRBJ2-3, with 7 bases matching TRBD1. The V gene's germline CDR1 is KGHSH and CDR2 LQKENI. The CDR3 is 16 amino acids. V lost 2 bases and J lost 6; bases outside the gene matches: 11. The CDR3 spells CASSPVDRAHEDTQYF. The CDR3 coding sequence is TGTGCCAGCTCACCAGTCGACAGGGCCCATGAGGATACGCAGTATTTT.

The chain has TRBV6-5 and TRBJ2-7, with 8 bases matching TRBD1. The V segment lost 7 bases and the J segment 4 bases; nucleotides outside the gene matches: 12. CDR3 length equals 15 residues. Germline V gives CDR1 MNHEY, CDR2 SVGAGI. The CDR3 sequence: CASTNLGQGAYEQYF. The CDR3 DNA sequence: TGTGCCAGCACTAACCTAGGCCAGGGGGCTTACGAGCAGTACTTC.

The chain uses TRBV10-2 and TRBJ1-5, with D perhaps matching TRBD1 (5 bases). Per germline, CDR1 WSHSY and CDR2 SAAADI. The CDR3 has 13 amino acids. V was clipped by 7 bases and J by 6 bases, with 13 bases between them. CDR3 region: CASMGGFGQPQHF. The CDR3 nucleotides read TGCGCCAGCATGGGGGGGTTTGGTCAGCCCCAGCATTTT.

The genes are TRBV28 and TRBJ1-5; TRBD1 might be the D (5 bases). This CDR3 has 15 amino acids. The germline gives CDR1 MDHEN, CDR2 SYDVKM. V was cut by 5 bases and J by 2 bases, with 13 bases left in between. DNA for the CDR3: TGTGCCAGCAGTCCCGCGGGGCTGGGCAATCAGCCCCAGCATTTT. Protein sequence: CASSPAGLGNQPQHF.

The chain is built from TRBV7-8 and TRBJ1-6; D is uncertain. CDR3 size: 18 residues. Germline CDR1 reads SGHVS; CDR2 reads FQNEAQ. V lost 1 base to trimming and J lost 0 bases, with 13 bases between them. CDR3 sequence: CASSLVGGSRSYNSPLHF. CDR3 DNA sequence: TGTGCCAGCAGCTTAGTAGGAGGGTCCCGCTCCTATAATTCACCCCTCCACTTT. Combining the CDR3 with reference TRBV7-8 and TRBJ1-6 gives the whole variable domain GAGVSQSPRYKVAKRGQDVALRCDPISGHVSLFWYQQALGQGPEFLTYFQNEAQLDKSGLPSDRFFAERPEGSVSTLKIQRTQQEDSAVYLCASSLVGGSRSYNSPLHFGNGTRLTVT.